Presented here are 31 T cell receptor beta chains from one specimen sequenced in a study of T-cell memory formation after mild COVID-19. TCRdb redid the calling of the 5' RACE reads with MiXCR, one entry per CDR3 protein. In the table there are 250,000 to 350,000 distinct CDR3 sequences, just under 20% of which are singletons. Sequenced input: PBMCs or a T cell subset sorted from them (not recorded which). These receptors all stem from a man in his late teens or twenties who had mild COVID-19 (a few samples of this study predate the infection). Cell type and time point are not known.

The chain has TRBV2 and TRBJ2-7, with D unresolved. V was clipped by 8 bases and J by 3 bases, with 14 bases between them. CDR1 and CDR2 from the germline V gene are SNHLY and FYNNEI. CDR3 size: 13 residues. This CDR3 reads CASCRLGYYEQYV. The CDR3 region has the DNA TGTGCCAGCTGCCGCCTGGGGTACTACGAGCAGTACGTC.

Only a few counts were recorded for this clonotype. A read error may produce the germline difference seen at one junction end. The V and J genes are TRBV2 and TRBJ1-5; no reliable D call. CDR1 SNHLY and CDR2 FYNNEI come from the germline V gene. CDR3 size: 12 residues. The CDR3 nucleotides are TGTGCCAGCAGCGAAGGGCCTCAGCCCCAGCATTTT. Translating it yields CASSEGPQPQHF.

This clonotype was observed a handful of times. The genes are TRBV10-3 and TRBJ1-1, with D perhaps TRBD1 (6 bases). This CDR3 has 14 residues. Trimming took off 5 bases at V and 4 bases at J, with 14 bases between the two ends. The germline V gene encodes CDR1 ENHRY and CDR2 SYGVKD. CDR3 loop: CAISREQGGTEAFF. For the CDR3, the DNA is TGTGCCATCAGTAGGGAACAGGGTGGCACTGAAGCTTTCTTT.

The chain employs TRBV30 and TRBJ2-3; a weak D match, TRBD2 (6 bases). CDR3 length: 15 residues. V lost 2 bases to trimming and J lost 3 bases, with 15 bases between them. Germline V gene data show CDR1 as GTSNPN and CDR2 as SVGIG (reference sequence). The CDR3 reads CAWSPREPLTDTQYF. The DNA of the CDR3 is TGTGCCTGGAGTCCCCGGGAGCCGCTGACAGATACGCAGTATTTT.

This clonotype showed up just a few times. The V gene is TRBV7-3, the J gene TRBJ1-5; 7 positions match TRBD1. Trimming took 1 base from V and 1 from J; bases not matched to a gene: 4. The CDR3 loop spans 16 amino acids. The germline gives CDR1 SGHTA, CDR2 FQGTGA. Written as DNA, the CDR3 is TGTGCCAGCAGCTTAAGGACAGGAAGAAGCAATCAGCCCCAGCATTTT. Protein sequence: CASSLRTGRSNQPQHF.

The chain combines TRBV12-3 or TRBV12-4 with TRBJ1-4, with D perhaps matching TRBD1 (6 bases). The CDR3 is made up of 16 amino acids. Trimming took 5 bases from V and 3 from J, leaving 16 bases between them. Written as DNA, the CDR3 is TGTGCCAGCAGTCCCCCCCCGGGACATCCTAATGAAAAACTGTTTTTT. Translated: CASSPPPGHPNEKLFF.

This clonotype was observed a single time. The rearrangement uses TRBV19 and TRBJ2-5, with 9 bases identical to TRBD1. Germline V gene data show CDR1 as LNHDA and CDR2 as SQIVND (reference sequence). With 5 bases clipped from V and 2 bases from J, the junction kept 9 bases outside the gene matches. The CDR3 length is 16 residues. The CDR3 nucleotides are TGTGCCAGTAGTCTTAGACAGGGGGTCCTTCAAGAGACCCAGTACTTC. It encodes CASSLRQGVLQETQYF.

This clonotype was seen more than once but under ten times. V and J are TRBV3-1 and TRBJ1-2; D is undetermined. This CDR3 comprises 12 residues. Between the trimmed V and J ends, which lost 1 base and 12 bases, there was a span of 12 bases. Germline lookup yields CDR1 LGHDT and CDR2 YNNKEL (reference sequence). CDR3 loop: CASSQGLTGDTF. In DNA, the CDR3 is TGTGCCAGCAGCCAAGGGTTGACCGGTGACACCTTC.

This clonotype was counted a few times. The chain has TRBV5-1 and TRBJ2-1, with 7 bases that match TRBD1. V gave up 4 bases and J gave up 6 bases; unmatched junction bases: 4. Germline loops: CDR1 SGHRS, CDR2 YFSETQ. The CDR3 length is 13 residues. The CDR3 nucleotides are TGCGCCAGCAGCCCGACAGGGATCAATGAGCAGTTCTTC. Translation gives CASSPTGINEQFF.

The chain is built from TRBV4-3 and TRBJ2-7; 7 positions agree with TRBD2. V shed 4 bases, J shed 4 bases, and the junction held 4 bases outside the gene matches. CDR1 and CDR2 (germline): LGHNA, YSLEER. This CDR3 region has 13 residues. The CDR3 region is CASSPWGGYEQYF. For the CDR3, the DNA is TGCGCCAGCAGCCCCTGGGGGGGTTACGAGCAGTACTTC.

This clonotype has just a few counts. The rearrangement links TRBV5-4 to TRBJ2-1; the D gene could be TRBD1 or TRBD2 (5 bases each). V lost 3 bases and J lost 8, with 9 bases in between. Per germline, CDR1 SGHNT and CDR2 YYREEE (reference sequence). The CDR3 covers 12 residues. The CDR3 DNA reads TGTGCCAGCAGCTCTGTGGGGGATGAGCAGTTCTTC. This gives the protein CASSSVGDEQFF.

This clonotype showed up many times. The chain joins TRBV7-2 to TRBJ2-3; 9 nucleotides match TRBD2. The germline V gene encodes CDR1 SGHTA and CDR2 FQGNSA. The CDR3 is 16 residues long. The trim removed 3 bases at V and 6 bases at J, leaving 10 bases unmatched. CDR3: CASSFVPLAGRDTQYF. The CDR3 DNA sequence: TGTGCCAGCAGCTTTGTCCCTCTAGCGGGGAGGGATACGCAGTATTTT. Full variable domain (rest looked up from reference TRBV7-2 and TRBJ2-3): GAGVSQSPSNKVTEKGKDVELRCDPISGHTALYWYRQSLGQGLEFLIYFQGNSAPDKSGLPSDRFSAERTGGSVSTLTIQRTQQEDSAVYLCASSFVPLAGRDTQYFGPGTRLTVL.

In this sample, this clonotype turned up a few times. V gene TRBV4-3 combines with J gene TRBJ1-1; D is uncertain. The CDR3 spans 15 residues. V was cut by 1 base and J by 1 base, with 10 bases left in between. Germline values: CDR1 LGHNA, CDR2 YSLEER. The CDR3 bases are TGCGCCAGCAGCCAAGCTATAAGCGGGAACACTGAAGCTTTCTTT. Residues: CASSQAISGNTEAFF.

The V call is TRBV6-5, the J call TRBJ1-5, with a tentative D call TRBD1 (6 bases). There are 16 residues in the CDR3. The germline CDR1 and CDR2 sequences are MNHEY and SVGAGI. V was trimmed by 0 bases and J by 1 base, leaving 10 bases between them. In DNA form, the CDR3 reads TGTGCCAGCAGTTACTCCTACCAGGGGAGCAATCAGCCCCAGCATTTT. Its protein product is CASSYSYQGSNQPQHF.

There are a few counts of this clonotype. This chain joins TRBV18 and TRBJ2-5; tentative D call: TRBD2 (7 bases). The germline V and J ends were trimmed by 6 bases and 5 bases, with 10 bases remaining between them. Germline lookup yields CDR1 KGHSH and CDR2 LQKENI. This CDR3 region has 12 residues. For the CDR3, the DNA is TGTGCCAGCTCCCGGGGGGCGGAGACCCAGTACTTC. The encoded protein is CASSRGAETQYF.

The V gene is TRBV5-1, the J gene TRBJ1-1, with D maybe TRBD1 (6 bases). V lost 4 bases to trimming and J lost 3 bases, with 13 bases between them. The CDR3 has 14 amino acids. Germline assignment: CDR1 SGHRS and CDR2 YFSETQ. CDR3 nucleotides: TGCGCCAGCAGCGAATTAACAGGGTACACTGAAGCTTTCTTT. This sequence encodes CASSELTGYTEAFF.

Only a few counts were recorded for this clonotype. CDR3 loop: CSAGKTGDQPQHF. In nucleotides, the CDR3 is TGCAGTGCTGGTAAGACAGGGGATCAGCCCCAGCATTTT. This chain links TRBV20-1 with TRBJ1-5; TRBD1 aligns across 8 bases. The length of the CDR3 is 13 residues. The germline CDR1 and CDR2 sequences are DFQATT and SNEGSKA (reference sequence). Unmatched junction bases numbered 5, after V lost 5 bases and J lost 5 bases.

This clonotype was found a few times. The genes are TRBV6-5 and TRBJ2-5, with 7 bases lining up with TRBD1. Trimming cost V 8 bases and J 7 bases; bases outside gene matches: 10. CDR1 MNHEY and CDR2 SVGAGI come from the germline V gene. The CDR3 runs to 13 residues. For the CDR3, the DNA is TGTGCCAGCGATTCACGGGCAGGGGGGACCCAGTACTTC. It yields the protein CASDSRAGGTQYF.

This clonotype was counted ten times or more. The chain couples TRBV28 to TRBJ1-2; a possible D gene is TRBD1 (5 bases). Trimming removed 3 bases at V and 5 bases at J, with 7 bases between. This CDR3 contains 12 residues. Looked up from germline, CDR1 is MDHEN and CDR2 is SYDVKM. DNA of the CDR3: TGTGCCAGCAGTTTTGGGGGTTATGGCTACACCTTC. Protein sequence: CASSFGGYGYTF.

The chain couples TRBV5-4 to TRBJ2-2; D gene unclear. Germline V gene lookup returns CDR1 SGHNT and CDR2 YYREEE (reference sequence). Trimming pared 7 bases from V and 7 bases from J, leaving 14 bases between. The CDR3 loop spans 13 amino acids. This CDR3 is CASHYGVVGELFF. Written as DNA, the CDR3 is TGTGCCAGCCATTACGGAGTCGTCGGGGAGCTGTTTTTT.

This clonotype was counted a few times. The chain recombines TRBV7-2 with TRBJ1-3; the D gene is possibly TRBD1 (5 bases). The germline V gene has CDR1 SGHTA and CDR2 FQGNSA. The ends were cut back, 5 bases at V and 3 bases at J, with 17 bases in the middle. The CDR3 is made up of 16 amino acids. The CDR3 DNA is TGTGCCAGCAGCCCCACCCGTACGGGGCTTGGAAACACCATATATTTT. It specifies CASSPTRTGLGNTIYF.

This chain links TRBV2 with TRBJ2-3; 8 bases fit TRBD2. The CDR3 has 13 amino acids. Germline trimming cut 5 bases from V and 9 bases from J; bases unmatched to any gene: 7. Per germline, CDR1 SNHLY and CDR2 FYNNEI. CDR3 sequence (DNA): TGTGCCAGCAGTTCCGGACTAGCCGGCACGCAGTATTTT. Translated: CASSSGLAGTQYF.

This clonotype has more than one count but fewer than ten. This chain uses TRBV7-2 with TRBJ2-1; D remains ambiguous. The CDR3 has 14 amino acids. V lost 5 bases and J lost 0, with 8 bases in between. Germline CDR1 SGHTA, CDR2 FQGNSA. The CDR3 DNA sequence: TGTGCCAGCAGCCGAGAGCCCTCCTACAATGAGCAGTTCTTC. It specifies CASSREPSYNEQFF. Supplemented by reference TRBV7-2 and TRBJ2-1, the full variable domain reads GAGVSQSPSNKVTEKGKDVELRCDPISGHTALYWYRQSLGQGLEFLIYFQGNSAPDKSGLPSDRFSAERTGGSVSTLTIQRTQQEDSAVYLCASSREPSYNEQFFGPGTRLTVL.

The V call is TRBV6-6, the J call TRBJ1-1, with a weak D call TRBD1 (5 bases). V was clipped by 6 bases and J by 11 bases, with 19 bases between them. CDR1 is MNHNY, CDR2 SVGAGI, per germline (reference sequence). The CDR3 is 13 residues long. DNA of the CDR3: TGTGCCAGCAGGCTCAGGGAACCGGCTGGGGCTTTCTTT. Residues: CASRLREPAGAFF.

A few counts support this clonotype. This chain connects TRBV15 to TRBJ2-3; D is possibly TRBD1 or TRBD2 (6 bases each). V lost 1 base and J lost 2, with 16 bases in between. Germline V gene data show CDR1 as LNHNV and CDR2 as YYDKDF (reference sequence). The CDR3 has 17 amino acids. CDR3 sequence (DNA): TGTGCCACCAGCAGAGGGGGGAACGGGGGCCTCACAGATACGCAGTATTTT. This codes for CATSRGGNGGLTDTQYF.

The J gene is TRBJ2-5, the V gene TRBV27; TRBD2 matches at 9 bases. This CDR3 comprises 15 residues. V shed 6 bases and J 7 bases; nucleotides not matched to a gene: 12. From germline, CDR1 is MNHEY and CDR2 SMNVEV (reference sequence). CDR3 nucleotide sequence: TGTGCCAGCAGCCCCTCCGCGGGGGGGCTCCGGACCCAGTACTTC. As protein: CASSPSAGGLRTQYF.

This clonotype was recorded a few times. The rearrangement links TRBV5-1 to TRBJ2-7; 15 bases are shared with TRBD2. The CDR3 runs to 16 residues. V was pared by 4 bases and J by 2 bases, with 4 bases of the junction left unmatched. Germline V CDR1 and CDR2: SGHRS, YFSETQ. CDR3 in DNA: TGCGCCAGCAGCGGGACTAGCGGGGGGCTTACCTACGAGCAGTACTTC. It encodes CASSGTSGGLTYEQYF.

This clonotype was observed at least ten times. In nucleotides, the CDR3 is TGCGCCAGCAGCTTGACAGGCAACAATGAGCAGTTCTTC. Its protein product is CASSLTGNNEQFF. The chain carries TRBV5-1 and TRBJ2-1; possibly TRBD1 for D (5 bases). The germline gives CDR1 SGHRS, CDR2 YFSETQ. This CDR3 is built from 13 residues. Trimming took 1 base from V and 5 from J, leaving 7 bases between them.

The rearrangement joins TRBV6-5 to TRBJ1-1; maybe TRBD1 (6 bases). From germline, CDR1 is MNHEY and CDR2 SVGAGI. Trimming took off 2 bases at V and 7 bases at J, with 17 bases between the two ends. The length of the CDR3 is 15 residues. CDR3 region: CASSYDAGALGEAFF. The CDR3 DNA is TGTGCCAGCAGTTACGATGCGGGGGCGCTAGGTGAAGCTTTCTTT.

The rearrangement links TRBV28 to TRBJ2-3; TRBD2 agrees at 8 bases. This CDR3 region has 15 residues. V gave up 7 bases and J gave up 1 base; unmatched junction bases: 7. Germline V gene data show CDR1 as MDHEN and CDR2 as SYDVKM. This CDR3 is CASITRGGGTDTQYF. The CDR3 DNA sequence: TGTGCCAGCATCACTCGGGGGGGCGGCACAGATACGCAGTATTTT.

The chain carries TRBV20-1 and TRBJ1-3, with D possibly TRBD1 on 5 matching bases. With 0 bases removed from V and 0 bases from J, the gap between germline ends came to 9 bases. Germline V CDR1 and CDR2: DFQATT, SNEGSKA (reference sequence). The CDR3 runs to 15 residues. The CDR3 reads CSARDLRASGNTIYF. The CDR3 coding sequence is TGCAGTGCTAGAGATCTCAGGGCCTCTGGAAACACCATATATTTT.